Sequencing of this TCR beta chain was carried out in a study of Ad26.COV2.S vaccination and SARS-CoV-2 variants. Study-wide context: Ad26.COV2.S given intramuscularly, once or twice 56 days apart. Study findings and constraints: After vaccination, reports described spike-specific CD8+ and CD4+ T cell responses as showing substantial breadth.

Worth noting for this clone: Its antigen remains unidentified.

The treatment: around 19 received Ad26.COV2.S at low or high dose, single or two shots; 5 received placebo; per-sample allocation not given. Samples came from day 63 after the first vaccine or placebo injection. This person who donated was an adult of 18-55 years in Boston. Clones were read by immunoSEQ multiplex PCR, and TCRdb kept only the in-frame ones, dropping some. In the table there are approximately 300,000 clones, just over 85% of which are singletons. Germline-derived CDR1 and CDR2 are SGHTA and FQGNSA. The CDR3 runs 17 residues. The V gene end was trimmed by 2 bases and the J gene end by 4 bases; junction bases not matched to a gene: 10.

Sequencing was performed on peripheral blood, taken in a trial of Ad26.COV2.S vaccine versus placebo. The rearrangement links TRBV7-2 to TRBJ1-3, with 8 bases aligning to TRBD1. The clonotype was recovered from a person aged 18-65 years who received the Ad26.COV2.S COVID-19 vaccine or a placebo. The CDR3 coding sequence is TGTGCCAGCAGCTTAAACCCCAGGGGGCGAGCAGGAAACACCATATATTTT. Protein sequence: CASSLNPRGRAGNTIYF.